Listed here are 4 T cell receptor beta chains from one sample, sequenced in a study of blood T cell repertoires in COVID-19. Sequencing used immunoSEQ multiplex PCR; TCRdb keeps in-frame clones, though not all of them. The sample contains about 350,000 clones, around nine tenths of which appear only once. The sample taken for sequencing was peripheral blood. All receptors come from a woman in her seventies with COVID-19, enrolled during active disease.

The chain is built from TRBV2 and TRBJ2-1; 11 bases line up with TRBD2. Germline assignment: CDR1 SNHLY and CDR2 FYNNEI. With V trimmed by 6 bases and J by 7 bases, 8 bases remained unmatched. The CDR3 loop spans 15 amino acids. The CDR3 nucleotides read TGTGCCAGCAGGGTAACTAGCGGGGGAACGAATGAGCAGTTCTTC. Translation: CASRVTSGGTNEQFF.

The genes are TRBV28 and TRBJ1-5, with 7 positions matching TRBD1. Germline CDR1 is MDHEN and CDR2 is SYDVKM. J gave up 4 bases and V 6 bases, and 15 bases lay outside the gene matches. The CDR3 length is 17 residues. The CDR3 region is CASRPPLTGRVNQPQHF. As DNA, the CDR3 is TGTGCCAGCAGACCCCCTTTGACAGGGCGGGTTAATCAGCCCCAGCATTTT.

V is TRBV2 and J is TRBJ2-2, with 8 bases fitting TRBD1. Germline lookup yields CDR1 SNHLY and CDR2 FYNNEI. The CDR3 length is 15 residues. The J segment lost 1 base and the V segment lost 5 bases, leaving 3 bases of the junction unmatched. The CDR3: CASSPDRGNTGELFF. The CDR3 nucleotides are TGTGCCAGCAGTCCTGACAGGGGGAACACCGGGGAGCTGTTTTTT.

The CDR3 loop is CASSIWPTAANTGELFF. In DNA form, the CDR3 reads TGTGCCAGCTCCATTTGGCCGACAGCCGCGAACACCGGGGAGCTGTTTTTT. V is TRBV21-1 and J is TRBJ2-2; the D call in the table, TRBD1, was not verified against the DNA. TRBV21-1 is noted as a pseudogene. The CDR3 has 17 residues.